The 20 T cell receptor beta chains reported below all come from one sample, sequenced in a study of PD-1 blockade in mismatch repair-deficient tumors. Their target antigens are unknown. Only in-frame clones appear in the TCRdb table, and some are missing; sequencing was by immunoSEQ multiplex PCR. The sample includes 8,500 to 10,000 clones, 75% to 90% seen only once; the top ten take 20% to 25%. Time point indicated: roughly 10-day in vitro stimulation with candidate neoantigen peptide 2. The sample consisted of cells cultured in vitro, taken from a patient treated with pembrolizumab. The receptors here all came from an adult with mismatch repair-deficient cancer.

The chain combines TRBV2 with TRBJ2-5; possible D gene TRBD2, 5 bases. This CDR3 comprises 14 residues. Germline assignment: CDR1 SNHLY and CDR2 FYNNEI. V was cut by 3 bases and J by 5 bases, with 13 bases left in between. CDR3 in DNA: TGTGCCAGCAGTGAGAGATTAGCGCGGGAGACCCAGTACTTC. Translated: CASSERLARETQYF.

The gene calls are TRBV5-6 and TRBJ1-1; D is perhaps TRBD1 (5 bases). This CDR3 has 15 residues. Trimming removed 4 bases at V and 2 bases at J, with 15 bases between. Germline CDR1 is SGHDT and CDR2 is YYEEEE. CDR3 region: CASSLDWGSNTEAFF. In DNA, the CDR3 is TGTGCCAGCAGCCTTGATTGGGGGTCTAACACTGAAGCTTTCTTT.

The V gene is TRBV9, the J gene TRBJ2-5; D remains ambiguous. V was clipped by 0 bases and J by 5 bases, with 8 bases between them. Germline V gene data show CDR1 as SGDLS and CDR2 as YYNGEE. The CDR3 is 13 amino acids. CDR3 sequence reads: CASSVGVWETQYF. The CDR3 nucleotides read TGTGCCAGCAGCGTAGGAGTTTGGGAGACCCAGTACTTC.

This chain links TRBV21-1 with TRBJ1-4. TRBV21-1 is a documented pseudogene. This CDR3 is 14 amino acids long. CDR3 DNA sequence: TGTGCCAGCGTGTGTCCCGCAACTAATGAAAAACTGTTTTTT. Protein: CASVCPATNEKLFF.

V gene TRBV7-9 combines with J gene TRBJ2-3; 8 bases are a match to TRBD2. In germline, CDR1 is SEHNR, CDR2 FQNEAQ (reference sequence). J was trimmed by 2 bases and V by 4 bases; bases with no gene match: 8. The CDR3 length is 16 residues. CDR3 region: CASSSESGSDTDTQYF. CDR3 DNA: TGTGCCAGCAGCTCCGAGAGCGGGAGTGACACAGATACGCAGTATTTT.

Here the CDR3 DNA reads TGTGCCACCAGGCGAGGTAGCGGTTTACCTTACGAGCAGTACTTC. The encoded protein is CATRRGSGLPYEQYF. V is TRBV6-5 and J is TRBJ2-7; possibly TRBD2 for D (6 bases). Germline-derived CDR1 and CDR2 are MNHEY and SVGAGI. The CDR3 length is 15 residues. Trimming pared 10 bases from V and 4 bases from J, leaving 23 bases between.

The rearrangement links TRBV27 to TRBJ1-1; TRBD1 agrees at 7 bases. CDR1 and CDR2 from the germline V gene are MNHEY and SMNVEV (reference sequence). The CDR3 runs to 14 residues. Trimming took 4 bases from V and 4 from J; bases not matched to a gene: 6. The CDR3 spells CASSWDSVVTEAFF. The CDR3 DNA reads as TGTGCCAGCAGTTGGGACAGTGTCGTCACTGAAGCTTTCTTT.

The chain combines TRBV2 with TRBJ2-7, with TRBD2 identical over 14 bases. The V and J ends lost 9 bases and 6 bases, in that order; junction bases with no gene match: 13. CDR1 is SNHLY, CDR2 FYNNEI, per germline. The CDR3 is made up of 16 amino acids. The CDR3 region is CARGGTSGSRGSEQYF. CDR3 sequence (DNA): TGTGCCAGAGGGGGGACTAGCGGGAGCCGGGGCTCCGAGCAGTACTTC.

This chain links TRBV19 with TRBJ2-1; 14 bases fit TRBD2. With V trimmed by 5 bases and J by 4 bases, 7 bases remained unmatched. This CDR3 has 17 residues. CDR1 and CDR2 (germline): LNHDA, SQIVND (reference sequence). CDR3 sequence: CASSSQRLAGGYNEQFF. The DNA of the CDR3 is TGTGCCAGTAGTTCCCAAAGACTAGCGGGAGGGTACAATGAGCAGTTCTTC.

The CDR3: CASSGQRGHNEQFF. The CDR3 nucleotides are TGTGCCAGTAGCGGCCAGCGCGGGCACAATGAGCAGTTCTTC. The rearrangement joins TRBV19 to TRBJ2-1, with D tentatively TRBD2 (5 bases). V lost 6 bases to trimming and J lost 5 bases, with 14 bases between them. Germline loops: CDR1 LNHDA, CDR2 SQIVND (reference sequence). CDR3 size: 14 residues.

This chain uses TRBV30 with TRBJ2-1, with TRBD1 as a possible D gene (6 bases). The CDR3 has 15 residues. V was trimmed by 4 bases and J by 9 bases, leaving 22 bases between them. The V gene's germline CDR1 is GTSNPN and CDR2 SVGIG (reference sequence). CDR3 loop: CAWKLDRWGLGEQFF. The CDR3 DNA is TGTGCCTGGAAGTTGGATCGCTGGGGGCTGGGTGAGCAGTTCTTC.

This clone was seen a handful of times. The chain employs TRBV7-3 and TRBJ1-2, with D unclear. Germline values: CDR1 SGHTA, CDR2 FQGTGA. V dropped 5 bases and J dropped 3 bases, with 16 bases sitting between them. There are 15 residues in the CDR3. In DNA form, the CDR3 reads TGTGCCAGCAGCGGAGGTCCCATCGCAGACTATGGCTACACCTTC. It translates to CASSGGPIADYGYTF.

The V and J genes are TRBV28 and TRBJ1-4; perhaps TRBD1 as D (6 bases). Germline CDR1 reads MDHEN; CDR2 reads SYDVKM. This CDR3 is 13 amino acids long. The germline V and J ends were trimmed by 7 bases and 6 bases, with 12 bases remaining between them. This chain's CDR3 is CASTTTGYEKLFF. CDR3 coding DNA: TGTGCCAGCACCACAACAGGGTATGAAAAACTGTTTTTT.

This chain connects TRBV28 to TRBJ2-5; 13 bases fit TRBD2. J was trimmed by 3 bases and V by 3 bases; bases with no gene match: 10. The CDR3 length is 18 residues. Germline values: CDR1 MDHEN, CDR2 SYDVKM. CDR3 sequence: CASSLSLTSGRLKETQYF. DNA of the CDR3: TGTGCCAGCAGTTTGAGCCTGACTAGCGGGAGGCTTAAAGAGACCCAGTACTTC.

CDR3 sequence reads: CASSLWGGRIYEQYF. In DNA form, the CDR3 reads TGTGCCAGCAGCTTGTGGGGCGGGCGGATCTACGAGCAGTACTTC. The chain couples TRBV5-4 to TRBJ2-7; D might be TRBD1 or TRBD2, each matching 5 bases. CDR3 size: 15 residues. Looked up from germline, CDR1 is SGHNT and CDR2 is YYREEE (reference sequence). V was clipped by 1 base and J by 3 bases, with 14 bases between them.

The chain is built from TRBV7-3 and TRBJ1-1, with D possibly matching TRBD1 (5 bases). V was pared by 5 bases and J by 6 bases, with 13 bases between. The CDR3 runs to 13 residues. Looked up from germline, CDR1 is SGHTA and CDR2 is FQGTGA. Here the CDR3 DNA reads TGTGCCAGCAGCCAGGGTGTGGGCGCTGAAGCTTTCTTT. Its translation is CASSQGVGAEAFF.

V usage is TRBV27 and J usage is TRBJ1-4, with TRBD1 identical over 7 bases. J was trimmed by 4 bases and V by 4 bases; bases with no gene match: 3. Germline V gene lookup returns CDR1 MNHEY and CDR2 SMNVEV (reference sequence). The CDR3 has 14 residues. The CDR3 here is CASSSWDSNEKLFF. The CDR3 DNA sequence: TGTGCCAGCAGTTCCTGGGACAGTAATGAAAAACTGTTTTTT.

V gene TRBV5-1 combines with J gene TRBJ1-1, with D possibly matching TRBD1 (5 bases). Trimming pared 1 base from V and 6 bases from J, leaving 13 bases between. Germline CDR1 and CDR2: SGHRS and YFSETQ. This CDR3 is built from 14 residues. DNA of the CDR3: TGCGCCAGCAGCTTGCCAGGGAGTATATCTGAAGCTTTCTTT. This encodes CASSLPGSISEAFF.

This chain uses TRBV27 with TRBJ2-5; D is unclear. The end of the DNA aligns better with TRBJ2-7, so the J call may be wrong. CDR1 is MNHEY and CDR2 is SMNVEV in the germline V gene (reference sequence). The CDR3 covers 14 residues. The CDR3 reads CASSPLIFSYEQYF. The CDR3 bases are TGTGCCAGCAGTCCTCTTATTTTCTCCTACGAGCAGTACTTC.

This clone has a handful of counts. This chain uses TRBV2 with TRBJ2-7; 9 bases line up with TRBD1. The CDR3 has 14 amino acids. Germline-derived CDR1 and CDR2 are SNHLY and FYNNEI. Trimming removed 7 bases from V and 5 bases from J; junction bases left unmatched: 9. The CDR3: CASKVQGAGNEQYF. CDR3 DNA sequence: TGTGCCAGCAAAGTACAGGGGGCGGGCAACGAGCAGTACTTC.